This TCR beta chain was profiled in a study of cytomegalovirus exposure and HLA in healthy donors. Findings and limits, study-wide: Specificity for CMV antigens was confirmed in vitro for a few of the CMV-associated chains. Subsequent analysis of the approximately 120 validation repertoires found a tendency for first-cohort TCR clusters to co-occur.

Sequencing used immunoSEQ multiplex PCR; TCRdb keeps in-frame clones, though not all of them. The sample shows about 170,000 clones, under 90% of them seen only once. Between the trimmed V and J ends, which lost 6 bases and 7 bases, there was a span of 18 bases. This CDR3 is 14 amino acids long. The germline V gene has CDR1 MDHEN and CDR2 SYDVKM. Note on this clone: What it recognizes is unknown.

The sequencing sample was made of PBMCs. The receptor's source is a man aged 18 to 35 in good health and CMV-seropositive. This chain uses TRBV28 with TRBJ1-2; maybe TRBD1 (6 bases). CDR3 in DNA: TGTGCCAGCAGCTTGGGGGCGCCGGATCGTGGCTACACCTTC. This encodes CASSLGAPDRGYTF.